This TCR beta chain was found in a study of T cell responses to AZD1222 COVID-19 vaccine. Study as a whole: Second-dose groups at about 4 or about 12 weeks were pooled.

The table came from immunoSEQ multiplex PCR; TCRdb's copy has only in-frame clones and leaves some out. The sample consists of 25,000 to 35,000 clones, 78% of them appearing once. In germline, CDR1 is GTSNPN, CDR2 SVGIG (reference sequence). V was clipped by 1 base and J by 6 bases; unmatched bases: 2. The CDR3 covers 13 residues. Of note for this clone: The antigen remains undetermined.

Study-wide results and limits: Spike-wide vaccine-associated CD4 TCRs dominated at 160-218 and 743-854. A mostly white British donor set with more females was recruited, and clonal diversity was possibly underestimated. Repertoire sampling was restricted to post-peak T cell response timepoints.

V usage is TRBV30 and J usage is TRBJ1-5; 8 nucleotides align to TRBD1. This clonotype was sampled from an adult in good health. The sequences come from peripheral blood, collected on day 0 of AZD1222 vaccination. The chain's CDR3 is CAWSGQGSQPQHF. The CDR3 DNA is TGTGCCTGGAGTGGACAGGGGAGTCAGCCCCAGCATTTT. The full variable domain, in which reference TRBV30 and TRBJ1-5 provide the parts outside the CDR3, is SQTIHQWPATLVQPVGSPLSLECTVEGTSNPNLYWYRQAAGRGLQLLFYSVGIGQISSEVPQNLSASRPQDRQFILSSKKLLLSDSGFYLCAWSGQGSQPQHFGDGTRLSIL.